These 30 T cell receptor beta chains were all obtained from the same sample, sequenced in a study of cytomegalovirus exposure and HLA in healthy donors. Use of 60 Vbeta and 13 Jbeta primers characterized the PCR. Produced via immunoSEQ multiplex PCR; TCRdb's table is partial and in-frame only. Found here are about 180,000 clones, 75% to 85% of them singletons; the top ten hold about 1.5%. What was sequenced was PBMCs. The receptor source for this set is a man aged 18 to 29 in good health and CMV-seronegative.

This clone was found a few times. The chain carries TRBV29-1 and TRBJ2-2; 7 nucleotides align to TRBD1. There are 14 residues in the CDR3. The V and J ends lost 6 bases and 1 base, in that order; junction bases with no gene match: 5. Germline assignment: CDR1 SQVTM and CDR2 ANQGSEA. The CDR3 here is CSVKDRKNTGELFF. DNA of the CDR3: TGCAGCGTAAAGGACAGGAAGAACACCGGGGAGCTGTTTTTT.

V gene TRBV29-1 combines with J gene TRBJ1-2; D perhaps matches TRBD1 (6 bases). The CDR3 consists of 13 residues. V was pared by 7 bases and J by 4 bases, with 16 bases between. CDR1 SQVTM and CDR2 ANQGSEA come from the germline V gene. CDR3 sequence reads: CSAGQGPPYGYTF. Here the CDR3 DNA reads TGCAGCGCGGGGCAGGGGCCGCCCTATGGCTACACCTTC.

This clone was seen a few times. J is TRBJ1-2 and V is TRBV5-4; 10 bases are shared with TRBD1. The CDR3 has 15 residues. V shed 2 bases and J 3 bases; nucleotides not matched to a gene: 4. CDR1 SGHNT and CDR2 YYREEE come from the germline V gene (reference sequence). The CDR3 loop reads CASSLDRGLDYGYTF. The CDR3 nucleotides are TGTGCCAGCAGCTTAGACAGGGGGCTCGACTATGGCTACACCTTC.

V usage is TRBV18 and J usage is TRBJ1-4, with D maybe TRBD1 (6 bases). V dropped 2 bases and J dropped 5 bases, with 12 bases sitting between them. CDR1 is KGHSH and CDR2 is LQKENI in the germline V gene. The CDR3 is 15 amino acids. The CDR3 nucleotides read TGTGCCAGCTCACCAGGGGGCTGGTACAATGAAAAACTGTTTTTT. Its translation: CASSPGGWYNEKLFF.

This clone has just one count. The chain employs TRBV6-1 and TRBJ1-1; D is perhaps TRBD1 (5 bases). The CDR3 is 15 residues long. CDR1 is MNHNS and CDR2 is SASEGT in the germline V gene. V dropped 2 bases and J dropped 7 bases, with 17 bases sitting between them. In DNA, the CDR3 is TGTGCCAGCAGTGAACACTCTCGCCCTAGGGGTGAAGCTTTCTTT. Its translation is CASSEHSRPRGEAFF.

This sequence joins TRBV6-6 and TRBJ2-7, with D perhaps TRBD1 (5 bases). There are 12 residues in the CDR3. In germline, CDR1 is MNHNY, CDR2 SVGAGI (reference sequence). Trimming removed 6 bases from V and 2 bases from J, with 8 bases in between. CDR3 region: CASRGLPYEQYF. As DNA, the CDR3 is TGTGCCAGCAGGGGGCTTCCCTACGAGCAGTACTTC.

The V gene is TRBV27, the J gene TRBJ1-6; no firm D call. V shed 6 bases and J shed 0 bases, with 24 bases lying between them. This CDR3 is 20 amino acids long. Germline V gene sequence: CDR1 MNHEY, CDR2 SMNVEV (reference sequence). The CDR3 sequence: CASSQTSPWEGSSYNSPLHF. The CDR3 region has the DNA TGTGCCAGCAGCCAAACATCCCCTTGGGAGGGCAGCTCCTATAATTCACCCCTCCACTTT.

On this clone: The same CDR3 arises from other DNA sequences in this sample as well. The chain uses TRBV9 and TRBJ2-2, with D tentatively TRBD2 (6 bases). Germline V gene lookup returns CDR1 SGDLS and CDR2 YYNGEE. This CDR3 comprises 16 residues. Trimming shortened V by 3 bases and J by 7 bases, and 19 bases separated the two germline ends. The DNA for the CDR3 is TGTGCCAGCAGCGGCCAGCCGGGACTCCTGAGCGGGGAGCTGTTTTTT. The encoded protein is CASSGQPGLLSGELFF.

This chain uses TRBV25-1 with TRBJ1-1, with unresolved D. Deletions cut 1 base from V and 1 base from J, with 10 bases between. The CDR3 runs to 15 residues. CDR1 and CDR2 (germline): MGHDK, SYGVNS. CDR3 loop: CASSESGSGNTEAFF. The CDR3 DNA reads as TGTGCCAGCAGTGAATCGGGTTCGGGGAACACTGAAGCTTTCTTT.

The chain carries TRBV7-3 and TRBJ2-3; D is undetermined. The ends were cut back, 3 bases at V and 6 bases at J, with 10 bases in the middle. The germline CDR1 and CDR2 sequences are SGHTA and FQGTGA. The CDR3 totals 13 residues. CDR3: CASSLEKWDTQYF. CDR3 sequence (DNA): TGTGCCAGCAGCTTGGAGAAGTGGGATACGCAGTATTTT.

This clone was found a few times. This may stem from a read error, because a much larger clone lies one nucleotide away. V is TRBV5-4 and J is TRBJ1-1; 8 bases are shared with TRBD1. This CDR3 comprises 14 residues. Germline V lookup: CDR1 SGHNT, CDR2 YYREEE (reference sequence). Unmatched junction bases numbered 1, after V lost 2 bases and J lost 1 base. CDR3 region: CASSFQGANTEAFF. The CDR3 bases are TGTGCCAGCAGCTTTCAGGGGGCGAACACTGAAGCTTTCTTT.

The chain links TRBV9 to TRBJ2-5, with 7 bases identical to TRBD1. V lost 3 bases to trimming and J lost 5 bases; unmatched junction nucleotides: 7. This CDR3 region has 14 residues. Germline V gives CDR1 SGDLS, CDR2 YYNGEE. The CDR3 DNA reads TGTGCCAGCAGCGGAGACAGGGCTGTGGAGACCCAGTACTTC. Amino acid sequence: CASSGDRAVETQYF.

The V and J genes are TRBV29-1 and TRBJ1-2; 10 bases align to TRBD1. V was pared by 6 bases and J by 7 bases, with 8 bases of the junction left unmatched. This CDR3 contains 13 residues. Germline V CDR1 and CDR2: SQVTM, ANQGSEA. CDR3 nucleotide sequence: TGCAGCGTCCGAAAGACAGGGGGCCTTGGCTACACCTTC. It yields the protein CSVRKTGGLGYTF.

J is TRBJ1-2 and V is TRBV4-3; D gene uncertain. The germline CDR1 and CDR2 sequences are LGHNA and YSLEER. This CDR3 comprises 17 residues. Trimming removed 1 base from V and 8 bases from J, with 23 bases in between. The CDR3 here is CASSQVGSQWGLRGYTF. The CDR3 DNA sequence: TGCGCCAGCAGCCAAGTAGGGAGTCAATGGGGTCTGAGAGGCTACACCTTC.

CDR3 bases: TGTGCCAGCAGTGTGGCCGAGGCCTACGAGCAGTACTTC. Translation: CASSVAEAYEQYF. The J gene is TRBJ2-7, the V gene TRBV6-1; no clear D. Germline V CDR1 and CDR2: MNHNS, SASEGT. The V end lost 4 bases, the J end lost 2 bases, and 9 bases lay between the germline ends. The CDR3 consists of 13 residues.

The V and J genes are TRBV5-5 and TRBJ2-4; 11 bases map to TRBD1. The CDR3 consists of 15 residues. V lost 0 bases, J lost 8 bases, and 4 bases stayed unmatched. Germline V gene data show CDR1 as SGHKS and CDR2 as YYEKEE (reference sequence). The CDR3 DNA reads TGTGCCAGCAGCTTGGGAGGGACAGGGGGGGACATTCAGTACTTC. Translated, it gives CASSLGGTGGDIQYF.

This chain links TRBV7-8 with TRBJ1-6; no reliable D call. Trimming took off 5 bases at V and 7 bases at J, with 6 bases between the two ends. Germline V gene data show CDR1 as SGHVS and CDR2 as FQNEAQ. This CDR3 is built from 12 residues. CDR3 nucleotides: TGTGCCAGCAGCCTCAGAAATTCACCCCTCCACTTT. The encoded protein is CASSLRNSPLHF.

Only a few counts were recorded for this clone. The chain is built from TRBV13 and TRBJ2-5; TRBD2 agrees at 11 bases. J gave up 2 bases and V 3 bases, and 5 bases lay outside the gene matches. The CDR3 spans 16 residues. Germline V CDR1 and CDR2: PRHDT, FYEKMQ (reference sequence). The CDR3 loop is CASSLISGRGQETQYF. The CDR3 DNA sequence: TGTGCCAGCAGCTTGATTAGCGGGAGGGGACAAGAGACCCAGTACTTC.

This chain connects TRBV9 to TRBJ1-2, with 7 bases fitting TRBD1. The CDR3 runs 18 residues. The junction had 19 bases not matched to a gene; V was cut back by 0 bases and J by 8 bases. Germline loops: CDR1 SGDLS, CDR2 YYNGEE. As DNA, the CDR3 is TGTGCCAGCAGCGTAGCTTGGGGGGCAGGGGAATGGACAGGAGGCTACACCTTC. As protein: CASSVAWGAGEWTGGYTF.

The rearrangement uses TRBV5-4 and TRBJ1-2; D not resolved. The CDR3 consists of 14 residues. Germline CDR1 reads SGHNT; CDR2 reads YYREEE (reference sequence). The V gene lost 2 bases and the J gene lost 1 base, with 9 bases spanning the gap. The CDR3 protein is CASSFGGVNYGYTF. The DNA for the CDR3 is TGTGCCAGCAGCTTCGGCGGGGTTAACTATGGCTACACCTTC.

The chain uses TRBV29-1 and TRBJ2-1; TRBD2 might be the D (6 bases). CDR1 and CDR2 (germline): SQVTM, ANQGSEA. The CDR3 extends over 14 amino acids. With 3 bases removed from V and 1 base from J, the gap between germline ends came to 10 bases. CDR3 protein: CSVDTSQSYNEQFF. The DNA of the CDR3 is TGCAGCGTTGACACTAGCCAGTCCTACAATGAGCAGTTCTTC.

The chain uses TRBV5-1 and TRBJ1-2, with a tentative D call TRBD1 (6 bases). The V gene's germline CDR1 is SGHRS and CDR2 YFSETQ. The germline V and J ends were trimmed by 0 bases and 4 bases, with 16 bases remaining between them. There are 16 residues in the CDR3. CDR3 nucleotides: TGCGCCAGCAGCTTGGCCGGGACATCAGCCCTCTATGGCTACACCTTC. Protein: CASSLAGTSALYGYTF.

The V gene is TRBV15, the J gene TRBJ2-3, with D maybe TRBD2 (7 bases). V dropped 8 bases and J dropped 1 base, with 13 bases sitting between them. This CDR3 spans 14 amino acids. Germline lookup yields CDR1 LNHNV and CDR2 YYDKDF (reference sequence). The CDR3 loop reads CATGGAARTDTQYF. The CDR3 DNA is TGTGCCACCGGGGGGGCGGCCCGCACAGATACGCAGTATTTT. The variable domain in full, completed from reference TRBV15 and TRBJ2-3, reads DAMVIQNPRYQVTQFGKPVTLSCSQTLNHNVMYWYQQKSSQAPKLLFHYYDKDFNNEADTPDNFQSRRPNTSFCFLDIRSPGLGDTAMYLCATGGAARTDTQYFGPGTRLTVL.

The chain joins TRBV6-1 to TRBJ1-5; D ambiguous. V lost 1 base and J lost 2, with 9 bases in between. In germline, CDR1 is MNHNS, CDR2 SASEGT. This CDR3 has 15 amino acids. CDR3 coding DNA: TGTGCCAGCAGTGAAGACAGATCACGCAATCAGCCCCAGCATTTT. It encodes CASSEDRSRNQPQHF.

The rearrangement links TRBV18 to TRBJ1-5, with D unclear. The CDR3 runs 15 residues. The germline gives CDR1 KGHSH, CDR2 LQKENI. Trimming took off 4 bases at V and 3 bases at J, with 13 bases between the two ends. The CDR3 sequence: CASSQAAHFNQPQHF. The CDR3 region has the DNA TGTGCCAGCTCACAGGCGGCACACTTCAATCAGCCCCAGCATTTT.

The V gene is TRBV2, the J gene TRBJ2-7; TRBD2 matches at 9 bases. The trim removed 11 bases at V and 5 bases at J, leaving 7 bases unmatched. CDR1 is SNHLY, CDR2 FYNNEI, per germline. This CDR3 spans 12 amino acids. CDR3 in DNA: TGTGCCTTCCAGACTAGCGGAAACGAGCAGTACTTC. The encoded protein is CAFQTSGNEQYF.

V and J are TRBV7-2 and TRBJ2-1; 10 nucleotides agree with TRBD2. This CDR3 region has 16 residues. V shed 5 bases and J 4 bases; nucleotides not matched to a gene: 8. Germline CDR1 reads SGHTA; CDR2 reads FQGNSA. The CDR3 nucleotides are TGTGCCAGCAGCCCAGGGACTAGCGCCCAATACAATGAGCAGTTCTTC. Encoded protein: CASSPGTSAQYNEQFF. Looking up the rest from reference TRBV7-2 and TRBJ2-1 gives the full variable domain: GAGVSQSPSNKVTEKGKDVELRCDPISGHTALYWYRQSLGQGLEFLIYFQGNSAPDKSGLPSDRFSAERTGGSVSTLTIQRTQQEDSAVYLCASSPGTSAQYNEQFFGPGTRLTVL.

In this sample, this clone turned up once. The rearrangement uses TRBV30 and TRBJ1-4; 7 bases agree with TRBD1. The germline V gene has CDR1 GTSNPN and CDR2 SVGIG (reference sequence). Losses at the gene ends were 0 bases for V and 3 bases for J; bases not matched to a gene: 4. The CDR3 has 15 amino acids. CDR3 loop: CAWSVGTVANEKLFF. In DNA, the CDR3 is TGTGCCTGGAGTGTAGGGACAGTGGCTAATGAAAAACTGTTTTTT.

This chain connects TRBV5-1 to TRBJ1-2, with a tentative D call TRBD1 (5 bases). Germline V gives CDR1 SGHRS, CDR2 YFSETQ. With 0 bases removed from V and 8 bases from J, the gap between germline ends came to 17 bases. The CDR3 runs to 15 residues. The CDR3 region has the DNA TGCGCCAGCAGCTTGGACTTATCACAGGCAGGGGGCTACACCTTC. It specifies CASSLDLSQAGGYTF.

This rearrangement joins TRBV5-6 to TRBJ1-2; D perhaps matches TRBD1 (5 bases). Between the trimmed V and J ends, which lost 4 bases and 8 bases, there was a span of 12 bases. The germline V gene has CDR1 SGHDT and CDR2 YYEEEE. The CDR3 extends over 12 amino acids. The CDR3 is CASSVMGGGYTF. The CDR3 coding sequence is TGTGCCAGCAGCGTGATGGGGGGGGGCTACACCTTC. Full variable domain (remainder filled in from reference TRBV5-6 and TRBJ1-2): DAGVTQSPTHLIKTRGQQVTLRCSPKSGHDTVSWYQQALGQGPQFIFQYYEEEERQRGNFPDRFSGHQFPNYSSELNVNALLLGDSALYLCASSVMGGGYTFGSGTRLTVV.